A single sample is the source of the 30 T cell receptor beta chains below, sequenced in a study of blood T cell repertoires in COVID-19 (dated by TCRdb to the early 2020s). Library creation used the immunoSEQ multiplex PCR assay. This immuneACCESS table, as held by TCRdb, lists in-frame sequences with V and J called but not all clones. Of the missing ones, under half trace to an unresolved V gene in checked studies; the others have no known cause. Here the sample has 52,000 or so clones; around nine tenths occur a single time. The top ten hold about 4% of the sample. The sample consisted of peripheral blood. Receptor source: a man aged 50 or older with acute or convalescent COVID-19.

The chain employs TRBV7-9 and TRBJ2-4, with D possibly matching TRBD1 (6 bases). There are 16 residues in the CDR3. The germline gives CDR1 SEHNR, CDR2 FQNEAQ (reference sequence). V was cut by 5 bases and J by 0 bases, with 14 bases left in between. The CDR3 spells CASSQGSGLAKNIQYF. The CDR3 DNA sequence: TGTGCCAGCAGCCAGGGGTCAGGGCTAGCCAAAAACATTCAGTACTTC.

The rearrangement links TRBV5-1 to TRBJ2-7; D unresolved. V was shortened by 4 bases and J by 3 bases, with 8 bases between the two germline ends. The CDR3 has 12 amino acids. Germline CDR1 is SGHRS and CDR2 is YFSETQ. The CDR3 spells CASSLADYEQYF. CDR3 DNA sequence: TGCGCCAGCAGCCTCGCGGACTACGAGCAGTACTTC.

The V call is TRBV18, the J call TRBJ2-5; D uncertain. V lost 1 base and J lost 7, with 13 bases in between. Germline CDR1 is KGHSH and CDR2 is LQKENI. The CDR3 sequence is 14 residues long. The CDR3 region has the DNA TGTGCCAGCTCACCACAACCATCTTCGGGGACCCAGTACTTC. This gives the protein CASSPQPSSGTQYF.

The chain uses TRBV10-1 and TRBJ2-2; maybe TRBD1 (6 bases). This CDR3 region has 15 residues. V was cut by 4 bases and J by 3 bases, with 12 bases left in between. CDR1 and CDR2 from the germline V gene are WNHNN and SYGVQD (reference sequence). CDR3 sequence (DNA): TGCGCCAGCAGTGGTCCGGGACAACACACCGGGGAGCTGTTTTTT. Residues: CASSGPGQHTGELFF.

The genes are TRBV27 and TRBJ1-5; D call uncertain. The CDR3 is made up of 15 amino acids. The V end lost 0 bases, the J end lost 7 bases, and 13 bases lay between the germline ends. Germline CDR1 reads MNHEY; CDR2 reads SMNVEV (reference sequence). The CDR3 loop is CASSLSEGMGQPQHF. As DNA, the CDR3 is TGTGCCAGCAGTTTATCGGAGGGCATGGGGCAGCCCCAGCATTTT.

The V and J genes are TRBV5-1 and TRBJ2-2; possibly TRBD1 for D (6 bases). CDR1 is SGHRS and CDR2 is YFSETQ in the germline V gene. V lost 6 bases, J lost 3 bases, and 15 bases lay in between. CDR3 length: 15 amino acids. CDR3 sequence (DNA): TGCGCCAGCATTAACCAACAGGGCGACACCGGGGAGCTGTTTTTT. Residues: CASINQQGDTGELFF.

The CDR3 nucleotides are TGTGCCTGGACAGGGCGGACTGAAGCTTTCTTT. Its translation: CAWTGRTEAFF. This chain joins TRBV30 and TRBJ1-1; D might be TRBD1 (5 bases). The CDR3 runs to 11 residues. Germline V gives CDR1 GTSNPN, CDR2 SVGIG (reference sequence). Trimming shortened V by 4 bases and J by 5 bases, and 8 bases separated the two germline ends.

The V call is TRBV19, the J call TRBJ2-5; D not resolved. Per the germline V gene, CDR1 is LNHDA and CDR2 is SQIVND (reference sequence). The CDR3 totals 14 residues. V lost 1 base to trimming and J lost 2 bases, with 8 bases between them. CDR3 nucleotide sequence: TGTGCCAGTAGTATAGGCGGAATTCAAGAGACCCAGTACTTC. This sequence encodes CASSIGGIQETQYF.

J is TRBJ2-5 and V is TRBV7-2; perhaps TRBD1 as D (5 bases). Germline V gene data show CDR1 as SGHTA and CDR2 as FQGNSA. The length of the CDR3 is 13 residues. Trimming cost V 6 bases and J 1 base, with 9 bases left between them. CDR3 bases: TGTGCCAGCAGAGGGGCTTCCCAAGAGACCCAGTACTTC. Translated: CASRGASQETQYF. Full variable domain (remainder filled in from reference TRBV7-2 and TRBJ2-5): GAGVSQSPSNKVTEKGKDVELRCDPISGHTALYWYRQSLGQGLEFLIYFQGNSAPDKSGLPSDRFSAERTGGSVSTLTIQRTQQEDSAVYLCASRGASQETQYFGPGTRLLVL.

The chain is built from TRBV10-1 and TRBJ2-3; 16 positions agree with TRBD2. CDR1 and CDR2 (germline): WNHNN, SYGVQD (reference sequence). V was clipped by 6 bases and J by 3 bases; unmatched bases: 6. CDR3 length: 17 residues. Written as DNA, the CDR3 is TGCGCCAGCAGCGGGACTAGCGGGAGGGCCAGAACAGATACGCAGTATTTT. Translating gives CASSGTSGRARTDTQYF.

This clone was found once. The rearrangement joins TRBV9 to TRBJ2-1, with a tentative D call TRBD2 (6 bases). Looked up from germline, CDR1 is SGDLS and CDR2 is YYNGEE. The CDR3 length is 15 residues. Trimming left V 0 bases short and J 4 bases short, with 11 bases between. The CDR3 here is CASSVGSGEYNEQFF. CDR3 nucleotide sequence: TGTGCCAGCAGCGTAGGGTCGGGAGAGTACAATGAGCAGTTCTTC.

V and J are TRBV18 and TRBJ1-6; D not certain. CDR3 size: 12 residues. V lost 3 bases and J 9 bases, leaving 6 bases between the germline ends. Looked up from germline, CDR1 is KGHSH and CDR2 is LQKENI. The CDR3 bases are TGTGCCAGCTCACCTACGAGTTCACCCCTCCACTTT. Its translation is CASSPTSSPLHF.

V is TRBV18 and J is TRBJ1-5; D is perhaps TRBD1 (5 bases). CDR3 length: 15 residues. V lost 4 bases and J 4 bases, leaving 14 bases between the germline ends. In germline, CDR1 is KGHSH, CDR2 LQKENI. The CDR3 here is CASSQVDNSNQPQHF. The CDR3 DNA sequence: TGTGCCAGCTCACAAGTGGACAATTCTAATCAGCCCCAGCATTTT.

The CDR3, as DNA: TGTGCCAGCAGCTCGAGGGACAGGCCGTTTGAAGCTTTCTTT. It specifies CASSSRDRPFEAFF. V is TRBV7-8 and J is TRBJ1-1; 8 bases are a match to TRBD1. Germline values: CDR1 SGHVS, CDR2 FQNEAQ. CDR3 length: 14 amino acids. V was pared by 4 bases and J by 7 bases, with 8 bases of the junction left unmatched.

The V call is TRBV19, the J call TRBJ1-5; 9 nucleotides match TRBD1. The CDR3 extends over 16 amino acids. CDR1 and CDR2 from the germline V gene are LNHDA and SQIVND (reference sequence). Losses at the gene ends were 4 bases for V and 6 bases for J; bases not matched to a gene: 10. CDR3 in amino acids: CASSTPGTGRVQPQHF. The CDR3 DNA follows: TGTGCCAGTAGTACCCCTGGGACAGGGAGGGTTCAGCCCCAGCATTTT.

This rearrangement joins TRBV5-1 to TRBJ1-1; D is unclear. Germline V gene sequence: CDR1 SGHRS, CDR2 YFSETQ. The length of the CDR3 is 14 residues. Trimming pared 4 bases from V and 1 base from J, leaving 11 bases between. In nucleotides, the CDR3 is TGCGCCAGCAGCCCGACGGGTAGGAACACTGAAGCTTTCTTT. This encodes CASSPTGRNTEAFF.

The CDR3 protein is CASSLGVGRGAATDTQYF. CDR3 in DNA: TGTGCCAGCAGCTTGGGGGTCGGGAGGGGAGCGGCCACAGATACGCAGTATTTT. This chain uses TRBV5-4 with TRBJ2-3; 8 nucleotides match TRBD2. J was trimmed by 2 bases and V by 0 bases; bases with no gene match: 11. The length of the CDR3 is 18 residues. Germline CDR1 and CDR2: SGHNT and YYREEE (reference sequence).

This clone has only one observation. The chain is built from TRBV19 and TRBJ2-1, with a possible D match to TRBD2 (7 bases). Germline CDR1 reads LNHDA; CDR2 reads SQIVND (reference sequence). V was shortened by 7 bases and J by 15 bases, with 28 bases between the two germline ends. The CDR3 loop spans 15 amino acids. The CDR3 nucleotides read TGTGCCAGTATAGGACTCTCCGAAAGGGGGGGAGCGTGGTTCTTC. Translated: CASIGLSERGGAWFF.

This chain connects TRBV24-1 to TRBJ2-2; D ambiguous. The CDR3 has 13 amino acids. Deletions cut 4 bases from V and 8 bases from J, with 10 bases between. Germline V gene sequence: CDR1 KGHDR, CDR2 SFDVKD. The chain's CDR3 is CATSDSSPGELFF. The CDR3 DNA is TGTGCCACCAGTGACTCCTCCCCGGGGGAGCTGTTTTTT.

The sample holds one count of this clone. The chain employs TRBV6-4 and TRBJ1-3, with D uncertain. CDR1 MRHNA and CDR2 SNTAGT come from the germline V gene. The V gene lost 9 bases and the J gene lost 0 bases, with 12 bases spanning the gap. The CDR3 extends over 14 amino acids. DNA for the CDR3: TGTGCCAGTATTAAGCGAATCTCTGGAAACACCATATATTTT. Amino acids: CASIKRISGNTIYF.

V usage is TRBV7-9 and J usage is TRBJ2-7; no reliable D call. CDR1 and CDR2 (germline): SEHNR, FQNEAQ (reference sequence). The germline V and J ends were trimmed by 5 bases and 1 base, with 6 bases remaining between them. This CDR3 has 12 residues. The CDR3 sequence: CASSQRSYEQYF. The CDR3 DNA reads as TGTGCCAGCAGCCAACGGTCCTACGAGCAGTACTTC. Full variable domain (rest looked up from reference TRBV7-9 and TRBJ2-7): DTGVSQNPRHKITKRGQNVTFRCDPISEHNRLYWYRQTLGQGPEFLTYFQNEAQLEKSRLLSDRFSAERPKGSFSTLEIQRTEQGDSAMYLCASSQRSYEQYFGPGTRLTVT.

The chain uses TRBV24-1 and TRBJ2-3; 8 positions agree with TRBD2. V lost 4 bases to trimming and J lost 0 bases; unmatched junction nucleotides: 8. This CDR3 region has 17 residues. Germline V gene data show CDR1 as KGHDR and CDR2 as SFDVKD. CDR3 DNA: TGTGCCACCAGTGACCTTGGCGGGAGGCTTAGCACAGATACGCAGTATTTT. The encoded protein is CATSDLGGRLSTDTQYF.

This chain links TRBV30 with TRBJ1-6; D may be TRBD1 (5 bases). The germline V gene has CDR1 GTSNPN and CDR2 SVGIG (reference sequence). The V end was cut by 0 bases, the J end by 4 bases, with 10 bases between. This CDR3 comprises 15 residues. Written as DNA, the CDR3 is TGTGCCTGGAGTGTGGAGGGGACGTATAATTCACCCCTCCACTTT. Protein product: CAWSVEGTYNSPLHF.

In this sample, this clone turned up once. The chain employs TRBV19 and TRBJ1-1, with D hard to call. The germline CDR1 and CDR2 sequences are LNHDA and SQIVND (reference sequence). Deletions cut 3 bases from V and 3 bases from J, with 11 bases between. The CDR3 contains 14 residues. In nucleotides, the CDR3 is TGTGCCAGTAGTATTGAGGGATGGGACACTGAAGCTTTCTTT. Amino acid sequence: CASSIEGWDTEAFF.

V gene TRBV19 combines with J gene TRBJ1-5; D gene unclear. Germline assignment: CDR1 LNHDA and CDR2 SQIVND (reference sequence). With 3 bases removed from V and 1 base from J, the gap between germline ends came to 19 bases. The CDR3 spans 18 residues. CDR3 protein: CASSIRRAGVGSNQPQHF. CDR3 nucleotide sequence: TGTGCCAGTAGTATCAGAAGAGCCGGGGTGGGAAGCAATCAGCCCCAGCATTTT.

This rearrangement joins TRBV4-1 to TRBJ1-2; D might be TRBD1 (6 bases). The CDR3 loop spans 14 amino acids. V was clipped by 6 bases and J by 1 base, with 12 bases between them. The V gene's germline CDR1 is MGHRA and CDR2 YSYEKL. CDR3 bases: TGCGCCAGCAGAGGGACACTTTTTAACTATGGCTACACCTTC. Translated: CASRGTLFNYGYTF.

The genes are TRBV4-2 and TRBJ2-5, with TRBD1 identical over 7 bases. V lost 6 bases and J lost 3; bases outside the gene matches: 10. The CDR3 totals 15 residues. The germline V gene encodes CDR1 LGHNA and CDR2 YNFKEQ. CDR3 sequence reads: CASRGGGIGEETQYF. The CDR3 region has the DNA TGTGCCAGCAGAGGGGGCGGCATCGGGGAAGAGACCCAGTACTTC.

This chain uses TRBV2 with TRBJ2-1, with TRBD1 matching 12 bases. From germline, CDR1 is SNHLY and CDR2 FYNNEI. After removal of 9 bases from V and 8 bases from J, the junction contained 8 bases not matched to a gene. This CDR3 comprises 14 residues. The CDR3 sequence: CASSGDRGRYEQFF. As DNA, the CDR3 is TGTGCCAGTTCGGGGGACAGGGGGCGGTATGAGCAGTTCTTC.

The gene calls are TRBV24-1 and TRBJ1-1; D perhaps matches TRBD1 (5 bases). CDR1 is KGHDR and CDR2 is SFDVKD in the germline V gene. This CDR3 has 13 residues. The V gene lost 3 bases and the J gene lost 4 bases, with 8 bases spanning the gap. CDR3 DNA: TGTGCCACCAGTGATCTAGACAGCACTGAAGCTTTCTTT. This sequence encodes CATSDLDSTEAFF.

The chain links TRBV11-2 to TRBJ2-5; TRBD2 matches 11 bases. Germline CDR1 and CDR2: SGHAT and FQNNGV. With 6 bases clipped from V and 5 bases from J, the junction kept 14 bases outside the gene matches. The CDR3 runs 17 residues. The CDR3 nucleotides are TGTGCCAGCAGGGGCACGCGACTAGCGGGAAGGTACGAGACCCAGTACTTC. Its protein product is CASRGTRLAGRYETQYF.